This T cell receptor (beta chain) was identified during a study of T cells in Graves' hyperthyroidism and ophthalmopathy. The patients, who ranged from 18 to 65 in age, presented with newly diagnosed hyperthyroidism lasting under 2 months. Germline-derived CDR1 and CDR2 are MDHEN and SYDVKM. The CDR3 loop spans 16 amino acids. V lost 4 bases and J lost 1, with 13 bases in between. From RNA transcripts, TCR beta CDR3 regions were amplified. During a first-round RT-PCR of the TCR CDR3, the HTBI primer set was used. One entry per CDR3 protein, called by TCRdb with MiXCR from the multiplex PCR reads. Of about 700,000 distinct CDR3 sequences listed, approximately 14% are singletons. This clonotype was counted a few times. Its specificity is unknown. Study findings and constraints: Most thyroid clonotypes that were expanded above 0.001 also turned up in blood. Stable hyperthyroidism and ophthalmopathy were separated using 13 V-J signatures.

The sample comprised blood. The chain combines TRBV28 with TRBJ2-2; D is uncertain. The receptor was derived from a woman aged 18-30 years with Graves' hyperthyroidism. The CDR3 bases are TGTGCCAGCAGTTCTTGGGCCTCGGAGAACACCGGGGAGCTGTTTTTT. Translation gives CASSSWASENTGELFF.